This TCR beta chain was sequenced for a study of tumor and adjacent non-tumor tissue in lung cancer. CDR3 length equals 16 residues. CDR1 and CDR2 (germline): MNHEY, SVGEGT. Three rounds of nested PCR, following a modified ARM-PCR protocol, produced the TCRbeta library. TCRdb re-called the multiplex PCR reads with MiXCR, one entry per CDR3 protein. This table holds 50,000 to 60,000 distinct CDR3 sequences, about 80% found once. RNA was extracted from bulk tissue without any cell sorting. This non-tumor lung sample came from over 3 cm beyond the tumor edge. This receptor was taken from a woman in her sixties with non-small cell lung cancer. Sequenced input: distant non-tumor lung tissue. This chain connects TRBV6-2 or TRBV6-3 to TRBJ2-5; 7 nucleotides line up with TRBD1. This CDR3 reads CDSSYVYGTAEETQYF. As DNA, the CDR3 is TGTGATAGCAGTTACGTTTACGGGACAGCCGAAGAGACCCAGTACTTC.